A single sample is the source of the 15 T cell receptor beta chains below, sequenced in a study of T cells in Graves' hyperthyroidism and ophthalmopathy. There were TCR beta CDR3 regions amplified from RNA transcripts. In the first-round RT-PCR of the TCR CDR3, the HTBI primer set was used. TCRdb passed the multiplex PCR reads through MiXCR, listing each CDR3 protein once. Among around 420,000 distinct CDR3 sequences, about 15% were seen once, and the ten largest hold less than 15%. The sequencing sample was made of blood. The receptors derive from a woman between 18 and 29 years old with Graves' hyperthyroidism.

The chain uses TRBV9 and TRBJ2-7; 9 nucleotides match TRBD1. The germline CDR1 and CDR2 sequences are SGDLS and YYNGEE. V was clipped by 3 bases and J by 1 base; unmatched bases: 8. CDR3 length equals 16 residues. CDR3 loop: CASSGGPGTGSYEQYF. The CDR3 nucleotides are TGTGCCAGCAGCGGGGGACCCGGGACAGGGTCCTACGAGCAGTACTTC.

This clonotype showed up many times. The rearrangement joins TRBV11-2 to TRBJ2-7, with D hard to call. This CDR3 contains 13 residues. Germline V gives CDR1 SGHAT, CDR2 FQNNGV. The germline V and J ends were trimmed by 0 bases and 7 bases, with 10 bases remaining between them. CDR3 amino acids: CASSLERIWEQYF. DNA of the CDR3: TGTGCCAGCAGCTTAGAAAGGATCTGGGAGCAGTACTTC.

The gene calls are TRBV4-1 and TRBJ1-6; D ambiguous. From germline, CDR1 is MGHRA and CDR2 YSYEKL. The CDR3 has 13 amino acids. V gave up 1 base and J gave up 7 bases, with 5 bases separating them. The CDR3: CASSQVRNSPLHF. For the CDR3, the DNA is TGCGCCAGCAGCCAAGTAAGGAATTCACCCCTCCACTTT.

This clonotype occurred many times. Here the CDR3 DNA reads TGTGCCAGCAGCACCACTCGGGTGTCCTACGAGCAGTACTTC. This sequence encodes CASSTTRVSYEQYF. This chain joins TRBV11-2 and TRBJ2-7; D gene unclear. Trimming removed 5 bases from V and 1 base from J, with 12 bases in between. The CDR3 runs to 14 residues. Germline CDR1 is SGHAT and CDR2 is FQNNGV. The whole variable domain, remainder taken from reference TRBV11-2 and TRBJ2-7, is EAGVAQSPRYKIIEKRQSVAFWCNPISGHATLYWYQQILGQGPKLLIQFQNNGVVDDSQLPKDRFSAERLKGVDSTLKIQPAKLEDSAVYLCASSTTRVSYEQYFGPGTRLTVT.

The table lists this clonotype with a few counts. V usage is TRBV3-1 and J usage is TRBJ2-1, with TRBD2 matching 12 bases. The CDR3 consists of 20 residues. Germline V gene lookup returns CDR1 LGHDT and CDR2 YNNKEL (reference sequence). V gave up 2 bases and J gave up 2 bases; unmatched junction bases: 13. The CDR3 bases are TGTGCCAGCAGCCAAAGTCTGCTGACTAGCGGGGGCGTGACCTACAATGAGCAGTTCTTC. Its translation is CASSQSLLTSGGVTYNEQFF.

This clonotype was counted ten times or more. This chain uses TRBV28 with TRBJ1-6; 7 nucleotides match TRBD1. The CDR3 sequence is 15 residues long. With 6 bases clipped from V and 9 bases from J, the junction kept 11 bases outside the gene matches. Germline-derived CDR1 and CDR2 are MDHEN and SYDVKM. CDR3 sequence (DNA): TGTGCCAGCAGCCTTCGACAGGGCTTGAGTTCACCCCTCCACTTT. This encodes CASSLRQGLSSPLHF.

The table lists this clonotype with a few counts. For the CDR3, the DNA is TGCAGCGTTGAGTCCACAGCAAACTATGGCTACACCTTC. It codes for CSVESTANYGYTF. This rearrangement joins TRBV29-1 to TRBJ1-2; D remains ambiguous. V lost 3 bases to trimming and J lost 2 bases, with 10 bases between them. This CDR3 has 13 residues. CDR1 is SQVTM and CDR2 is ANQGSEA in the germline V gene. Complete variable domain (other parts from reference TRBV29-1 and TRBJ1-2): SAVISQKPSRDICQRGTSLTIQCQVDSQVTMMFWYRQQPGQSLTLIATANQGSEATYESGFVIDKFPISRPNLTFSTLTVSNMSPEDSSIYLCSVESTANYGYTFGSGTRLTVV.

The J gene is TRBJ2-7, the V gene TRBV7-9; D remains ambiguous. The germline V gene encodes CDR1 SEHNR and CDR2 FQNEAQ (reference sequence). The CDR3 consists of 13 residues. The V and J ends lost 1 base and 6 bases respectively, with 10 bases between them. CDR3 protein: CASSLDGSGEQYF. The DNA of the CDR3 is TGTGCCAGCAGCTTAGACGGCTCGGGCGAGCAGTACTTC. Drawing the rest from reference TRBV7-9 and TRBJ2-7, the complete variable domain is DTGVSQNPRHKITKRGQNVTFRCDPISEHNRLYWYRQTLGQGPEFLTYFQNEAQLEKSRLLSDRFSAERPKGSFSTLEIQRTEQGDSAMYLCASSLDGSGEQYFGPGTRLTVT.

The chain has TRBV28 and TRBJ2-4, with D possibly TRBD1 on 5 matching bases. This CDR3 contains 13 residues. With 8 bases removed from V and 6 bases from J, the gap between germline ends came to 14 bases. Looked up from germline, CDR1 is MDHEN and CDR2 is SYDVKM. For the CDR3, the DNA is TGTGCCAGCGGGGCGGTACCGGGAAACATTCAGTACTTC. Translating gives CASGAVPGNIQYF.

This clonotype occurred a few times. This sequence joins TRBV20-1 and TRBJ2-7; a weak D match, TRBD1 (5 bases). Germline CDR1 reads DFQATT; CDR2 reads SNEGSKA (reference sequence). The V end was cut by 3 bases, the J end by 1 base, with 10 bases between. The CDR3 is 13 amino acids. In nucleotides, the CDR3 is TGCAGTGCTAGTGGGCAGGGTTCCTACGAGCAGTACTTC. Its protein product is CSASGQGSYEQYF.

This clonotype was picked up many times. V gene TRBV12-3 or TRBV12-4 combines with J gene TRBJ1-1; D is undetermined. V was shortened by 6 bases and J by 0 bases, with 23 bases between the two germline ends. The CDR3 loop spans 18 amino acids. The CDR3 DNA follows: TGTGCCAGCAGCCGGACCCGGACGGATGATATCTTGAACACTGAAGCTTTCTTT. This gives the protein CASSRTRTDDILNTEAFF.

For this clonotype: A junction boundary mismatches the germline segment, possibly from a read error. The chain has TRBV6-5 and TRBJ1-1; D is perhaps TRBD1 (6 bases). Looked up from germline, CDR1 is MNHEY and CDR2 is SVGAGI. The CDR3 totals 13 residues. The CDR3, as DNA: TGTGCCAGCAGTTACGGGGGGGACACTGAAGCTTGCTTT. Amino acid sequence: CASSYGGDTEACF.

This clonotype has a handful of counts. This sequence joins TRBV27 and TRBJ1-2; TRBD1 agrees at 7 bases. Unmatched junction bases numbered 6, after V lost 6 bases and J lost 2 bases. CDR3 length: 14 amino acids. The germline V gene encodes CDR1 MNHEY and CDR2 SMNVEV (reference sequence). The CDR3 nucleotides read TGTGCCAGCAGGAACAGGGGTGTAAACTATGGCTACACCTTC. It is translated as CASRNRGVNYGYTF.

The V and J genes are TRBV10-3 and TRBJ2-3; TRBD2 aligns across 12 bases. This CDR3 contains 13 residues. The ends lost 8 bases at V and 3 bases at J; junction bases unmatched: 0. The germline gives CDR1 ENHRY, CDR2 SYGVKD. Here the CDR3 reads CAILAGGTDTQYF. As DNA, the CDR3 is TGTGCCATCCTAGCGGGAGGGACAGATACGCAGTATTTT.

The chain joins TRBV20-1 to TRBJ2-4; 7 bases match TRBD2. The CDR3 contains 15 residues. CDR1 is DFQATT and CDR2 is SNEGSKA in the germline V gene (reference sequence). V dropped 3 bases and J dropped 9; count of bases not matched to a gene: 14. The CDR3 sequence is CSASSSGSTGGIQYF. CDR3 coding DNA: TGCAGTGCTAGCTCCTCGGGGTCCACGGGGGGCATTCAGTACTTC.